These T cell receptor beta chains were read from a single sample in a study of blood T cell repertoires in COVID-19. Here immunoSEQ multiplex PCR was the method, and the copy in TCRdb shows in-frame clones only, minus some. The sample has fewer than 200,000 clones, roughly 89% seen once; the top ten hold 3.2%. Sequenced: PBMCs or T cells enriched from blood (not recorded which). These receptors were obtained from a woman in her twenties or thirties who had been exposed to COVID-19. The CDR3 runs from the conserved cysteine through the conserved F or W. Fields, in order: D gene, V gene, clone size, J gene, CDR3 DNA, CDR3 protein. A D gene is named only where the DNA matches it firmly. A row's size may be missing; if present it is once, few, many or a size class.

.	TRBV6-5	.	TRBJ1-1	TGTGCCAGCAGTTTAAGCGTCGGGGACACTGAAGCTTTCTTT	CASSLSVGDTEAFF
TRBD1	TRBV6-5	.	TRBJ1-4	TGTGCCAGCAGTTACCCGGGACAGGGGACTGAAAAACTGTTTTTT	CASSYPGQGTEKLFF
TRBD1	TRBV6-5	few	TRBJ1-3	TGTGCCAGCAGAGACCCGGGACAGGGAGGAAACACCATATATTTT	CASRDPGQGGNTIYF
TRBD1	TRBV10-3	.	TRBJ1-4	TGTGCCATCTCCGGGACAGGGGTTGAAAAACTGTTTTTT	CAISGTGVEKLFF
TRBD2	TRBV7-9	.	TRBJ2-1	TGTGCCAGCAGCTTTTTAACTAGCGCGTCCAATGAGCAGTTCTTC	CASSFLTSASNEQFF
TRBD1	TRBV11-2	few	TRBJ1-6	TGTGCCAGCAGCTTATGGCAGGGGGAAGGGGCCCTCCACTTT	CASSLWQGEGALHF
TRBD1	TRBV28	few	TRBJ2-7	TGTGCCAGCAGTTTAAACAGGGGGCGGTCGAGCGAGCAGTACTTC	CASSLNRGRSSEQYF
.	TRBV2	.	TRBJ2-2	TGTGCCACGATGGACATTTCGAACACCGGGGAGCTGTTTTTT	CATMDISNTGELFF
.	TRBV6-5	.	TRBJ2-7	TGTGCCAGCAGTTACTCCTGGGAAGGGGATACCTACGAGCAGTACTTC	CASSYSWEGDTYEQYF
.	TRBV12-3/TRBV12-4	.	TRBJ2-7	TGTGCCAGCAGTTCTAGCTACGAGCAGTACTTC	CASSSSYEQYF
.	TRBV6-1	.	TRBJ1-3	TGTGCCAGCAGTGAAGGCCTGTACAGATACTCTGGAAACACCATATATTTT	CASSEGLYRYSGNTIYF
.	TRBV19	.	TRBJ2-1	TGTGCCAGTAGTACTGGGGACACGGGTAACTACAATGAGCAGTTCTTC	CASSTGDTGNYNEQFF
TRBD1	TRBV10-1	.	TRBJ2-1	TGCGCCAGCAGTTCCGACGGGACAGCACACAATGAGCAGTTCTTC	CASSSDGTAHNEQFF
TRBD2	TRBV7-2	.	TRBJ2-3	TGTGCCAGCAGCTTTGCGGCGGGGGGGAGAGATACGCAGTATTTT	CASSFAAGGRDTQYF
.	TRBV30	.	TRBJ2-7	TGTGCCTTAACAGGACCGTATACCTCCTACGAGCAGTACTTC	CALTGPYTSYEQYF
TRBD2	TRBV19	.	TRBJ2-2	TGTGCCAGTAGTACCCAGCGGGGGGGCGCCGGGGAGCTGTTTTTT	CASSTQRGGAGELFF
TRBD2	TRBV6-4	.	TRBJ2-7	TGTGCCAGCAGTGACGTGGGGGGGGACGAGCAGTACTTC	CASSDVGGDEQYF
.	TRBV7-3	.	TRBJ2-3	TGTGCCAGCAGCTTCGGGTCGTCAGATACGCAGTATTTT	CASSFGSSDTQYF
.	TRBV27	.	TRBJ1-1	TGTGCCAGCAGTTTATCAACAGGATATGCCACTGAAGCTTTCTTT	CASSLSTGYATEAFF
TRBD1	TRBV5-5	.	TRBJ1-2	TGTGCCAGCAGAAATCGGACAGGGTTGATGGACCCCTATGGCTACACCTTC	CASRNRTGLMDPYGYTF
TRBD2	TRBV6-2/TRBV6-3	.	TRBJ2-3	TGTGCCAGCAGTTACAGCGGGGGCAACACAGATACGCAGTATTTT	CASSYSGGNTDTQYF
.	TRBV6-2/TRBV6-3	few	TRBJ2-1	TGTGCCAGCAGTTACTCGGGACTCCCAAGTGATGAGCAGTTCTTC	CASSYSGLPSDEQFF
TRBD1	TRBV10-1	.	TRBJ2-7	TGCGCCAGCAGGCCGGACAGGGGGGCCTACGAGCAGTACTTC	CASRPDRGAYEQYF
.	TRBV15	.	TRBJ1-2	TGTGCCACCAGCAGAGAAACAGGGCTGGACTACACCTTC	CATSRETGLDYTF
TRBD2	TRBV7-2	.	TRBJ2-2	TGTGCCAGCAGCTTAGGAGGACTAGCGGGGGACACCGGGGAGCTGTTTTTT	CASSLGGLAGDTGELFF
.	TRBV12-3/TRBV12-4	once	TRBJ1-4	TGTGCCAGCATGCGACCGTGGGGCGAAAAACTGTTTTTT	CASMRPWGEKLFF
.	TRBV11-2	.	TRBJ1-2	TGTGCCAGCAGCTTAACGGGTTTAGGCGGCTACACCTTC	CASSLTGLGGYTF
.	TRBV9	.	TRBJ2-7	TGTGCCAGCGGAGGGGCCGGTTTCGAGCAGTACTTC	CASGGAGFEQYF
.	TRBV5-4	.	TRBJ2-3	TGTGCCAGCAGCCCGAGGGGGGGGACCGTGGATACGCAGTATTTT	CASSPRGGTVDTQYF
.	TRBV15	.	TRBJ1-2	TGTGCCACCAGCAGAGATCTGCGGGAAGGGAGGTATGGCTACACCTTC	CATSRDLREGRYGYTF
.	TRBV12-2	.	TRBJ2-7	TGTGCAAGTCGCTACTTGATAGCCGCGACAGGCCTCTCCTACGAGCAGTACTTC	CASRYLIAATGLSYEQYF
.	TRBV9	.	TRBJ2-3	TGTGCCAGCAGCCCCACAGCTTCCAGCACAGATACGCAGTATTTT	CASSPTASSTDTQYF
.	TRBV27	.	TRBJ1-2	TGTGCCAGCAGTTTAGTCGGGGATGCAGTTGGCTACACCTTC	CASSLVGDAVGYTF
.	TRBV30	.	TRBJ2-5	TGTGCCTGGGTGGAGCTAGCCTTCGGAGAGACCCAGTACTTC	CAWVELAFGETQYF
.	TRBV14	.	TRBJ1-1	TGTGCCAGCAGCCGCTTAGGAGGGCCTGAAGCTTTCTTT	CASSRLGGPEAFF
.	TRBV19	once	TRBJ2-7	TGTGCCAGTAGTATATTGACAGGAGCCTACGAGCAGTACTTC	CASSILTGAYEQYF